The 2 T cell receptor beta chains below all came from one sample that was sequenced in a study of blood T cell repertoires in COVID-19. The table came from immunoSEQ multiplex PCR; TCRdb's copy has only in-frame clones and leaves some out. The sample lists hundreds of thousands of clones; just under 85% were seen once. The sequenced sample was peripheral blood. The receptors originated from a woman in her 50s with active or convalescent COVID-19.

This clone occurred once. The chain carries TRBV15 and TRBJ1-1; 10 nucleotides match TRBD1. J was trimmed by 12 bases and V by 0 bases; bases with no gene match: 10. The CDR3 extends over 15 amino acids. Germline CDR1 LNHNV, CDR2 YYDKDF (reference sequence). For the CDR3, the DNA is TGTGCCACCAGCAGAGATCTGGGACAGGGGATAAGGACTTTCTTT. Amino acids: CATSRDLGQGIRTFF. Variable domain in full (rest from reference TRBV15 and TRBJ1-1): DAMVIQNPRYQVTQFGKPVTLSCSQTLNHNVMYWYQQKSSQAPKLLFHYYDKDFNNEADTPDNFQSRRPNTSFCFLDIRSPGLGDTAMYLCATSRDLGQGIRTFFGQGTRLTVV.

In the case of this clone: This specimen includes other DNA sequences encoding the same CDR3. The genes are TRBV18 and TRBJ1-1; TRBD1 is a possible D gene (6 bases). V lost 3 bases and J 0 bases, leaving 8 bases between the germline ends. Looked up from germline, CDR1 is KGHSH and CDR2 is LQKENI. The CDR3 length is 14 residues. Here the CDR3 DNA reads TGTGCCAGCTCACCCAGGGGACTGAACACTGAAGCTTTCTTT. It specifies CASSPRGLNTEAFF.